The 16 T cell receptor beta chains below were found in one sample sequenced in a study of a mutant IDH1 vaccine in newly diagnosed glioma. Time point of the sample: baseline, week 1 (first vaccination visit). Stated treatment: pre-vaccination baseline after standard-of-care therapy. Only in-frame clones appear in the TCRdb table, and some are missing; sequencing was by immunoSEQ multiplex PCR. Of 20,000 to 25,000 clones listed, approximately 85% are singletons. Sequences were derived from PBMCs, sampled from a glioma patient treated with radiotherapy, temozolomide or both. Every receptor here comes from a man in his forties with glioma.

The chain has TRBV6-6 and TRBJ1-4; no clear D. Between the trimmed V and J ends, which lost 5 bases and 3 bases, there was a span of 7 bases. Per germline, CDR1 MNHNY and CDR2 SVGAGI (reference sequence). The CDR3 runs to 13 residues. CDR3 amino acids: CASSPPPNEKLFF. CDR3 nucleotides: TGTGCCAGCAGTCCGCCCCCTAATGAAAAACTGTTTTTT.

The J gene is TRBJ1-1, the V gene TRBV5-4; TRBD1 matches 11 bases. CDR3 size: 14 residues. V was pared by 3 bases and J by 3 bases, with 1 base of the junction left unmatched. Germline-derived CDR1 and CDR2 are SGHNT and YYREEE (reference sequence). The DNA for the CDR3 is TGTGCCAGCAGCTGGGGACAGGGGGACACTGAAGCTTTCTTT. This gives the protein CASSWGQGDTEAFF.

This clone was detected only once. This chain links TRBV4-3 with TRBJ2-2; D remains unclear. Per germline, CDR1 LGHNA and CDR2 YSLEER. Between the trimmed V and J ends, which lost 0 bases and 4 bases, there was a span of 6 bases. There are 14 residues in the CDR3. CDR3 coding DNA: TGCGCCAGCAGCCAAGACGAAAGCACCGGGGAGCTGTTTTTT. It codes for CASSQDESTGELFF.

This clone has a handful of counts. The V call is TRBV5-6, the J call TRBJ1-4; D call uncertain. V was pared by 0 bases and J by 7 bases, with 7 bases between. The CDR3 is made up of 13 amino acids. The germline V gene encodes CDR1 SGHDT and CDR2 YYEEEE. The CDR3 sequence: CASSLATTEKLFF. The CDR3 bases are TGTGCCAGCAGCTTGGCGACGACTGAAAAACTGTTTTTT.

The V gene is TRBV2, the J gene TRBJ2-7; 9 bases map to TRBD1. Per germline, CDR1 SNHLY and CDR2 FYNNEI. There are 13 residues in the CDR3. The junction had 6 bases not matched to a gene; V was cut back by 5 bases and J by 7 bases. CDR3 sequence (DNA): TGTGCCAGCAGTTACAGGGGGCCGGGGGAGCAGTACGTC. It translates to CASSYRGPGEQYV.

CDR3 loop: CASSTRLNSNQPQHF. The CDR3 nucleotides read TGTGCCAGCAGCACCCGACTGAATAGCAATCAGCCCCAGCATTTT. The rearrangement uses TRBV5-6 and TRBJ1-5; D unresolved. The CDR3 has 15 residues. The V gene's germline CDR1 is SGHDT and CDR2 YYEEEE. V was clipped by 4 bases and J by 0 bases, with 11 bases between them.

The chain employs TRBV7-9 and TRBJ2-5; a possible D gene is TRBD1 (6 bases). The CDR3 extends over 13 amino acids. CDR1 is SEHNR and CDR2 is FQNEAQ in the germline V gene (reference sequence). The ends were cut back, 8 bases at V and 5 bases at J, with 15 bases in the middle. The CDR3 protein is CASLRAGVETQYF. CDR3 bases: TGTGCCAGCCTACGGGCAGGGGTCGAGACCCAGTACTTC.

The chain uses TRBV4-2 and TRBJ2-7; tentatively, D is TRBD1 or TRBD2 (5 bases each). Deletions cut 5 bases from V and 4 bases from J, with 12 bases between. This CDR3 spans 13 amino acids. Germline assignment: CDR1 LGHNA and CDR2 YNFKEQ. The CDR3 region has the DNA TGTGCCAGCAGCTCGGGGCAGGGATACGAGCAGTACTTC. Amino acid sequence: CASSSGQGYEQYF.

A single count supports this clone. The rearrangement links TRBV5-6 to TRBJ1-4; D perhaps matches TRBD1 (5 bases). The CDR3 length is 16 residues. Germline CDR1 SGHDT, CDR2 YYEEEE. V lost 3 bases, J lost 6 bases, and 18 bases lay in between. DNA of the CDR3: TGTGCCAGCAGCTCGCTTAGTAGGGGCGGCGATGAAAAACTGTTTTTT. This translates into CASSSLSRGGDEKLFF. The full variable domain, with the rest looked up from reference TRBV5-6 and TRBJ1-4, is DAGVTQSPTHLIKTRGQQVTLRCSPKSGHDTVSWYQQALGQGPQFIFQYYEEEERQRGNFPDRFSGHQFPNYSSELNVNALLLGDSALYLCASSSLSRGGDEKLFFGSGTQLSVL.

The CDR3 DNA follows: TGCGCCAGCAGTTCAGCGGGACAGCAATTCAATGAGCAGTTCTTC. It translates to CASSSAGQQFNEQFF. This chain uses TRBV10-1 with TRBJ2-1, with D perhaps matching TRBD1 or TRBD2 (7 bases each). Trimming cost V 5 bases and J 6 bases, with 17 bases left between them. The CDR3 loop spans 15 amino acids. Germline V gene sequence: CDR1 WNHNN, CDR2 SYGVQD (reference sequence).

This clone was seen just once. The rearrangement uses TRBV29-1 and TRBJ2-7; D gene unclear. Germline V CDR1 and CDR2: SQVTM, ANQGSEA. The CDR3 consists of 14 residues. V shed 4 bases and J shed 0 bases, with 13 bases lying between them. CDR3 region: CSVVAGRNSYEQYF. DNA of the CDR3: TGCAGCGTTGTAGCCGGCAGAAACTCCTACGAGCAGTACTTC.

This clone was picked up one time. This rearrangement joins TRBV20-1 to TRBJ1-2, with unresolved D. The V end was cut by 4 bases, the J end by 4 bases, with 4 bases between. CDR1 and CDR2 from the germline V gene are DFQATT and SNEGSKA (reference sequence). The CDR3 covers 10 residues. This chain's CDR3 is CSAIFYGYTF. CDR3 coding DNA: TGCAGTGCTATCTTCTATGGCTACACCTTC.

The genes are TRBV13 and TRBJ2-7; maybe TRBD1 (5 bases). Per germline, CDR1 PRHDT and CDR2 FYEKMQ (reference sequence). The V and J ends lost 5 bases and 3 bases respectively, with 20 bases between them. This CDR3 is 16 amino acids long. The CDR3: CASSQNPKTRGYEQYV. For the CDR3, the DNA is TGTGCCAGCAGCCAAAACCCCAAGACAAGGGGCTACGAGCAGTACGTC.

This clone was detected a few times. This rearrangement joins TRBV4-2 to TRBJ1-1; the D gene is possibly TRBD1 (5 bases). V lost 4 bases to trimming and J lost 2 bases, with 11 bases between them. Germline CDR1 LGHNA, CDR2 YNFKEQ. The CDR3 covers 14 residues. CDR3 sequence reads: CASSRRDLNTEAFF. The CDR3 DNA is TGTGCCAGCAGCCGGCGGGACTTAAACACTGAAGCTTTCTTT.

This clone turned up a few times. V and J are TRBV5-1 and TRBJ1-1; possible D gene TRBD1, 6 bases. This CDR3 comprises 13 residues. CDR1 is SGHRS, CDR2 YFSETQ, per germline. Trimming took off 0 bases at V and 7 bases at J, with 10 bases between the two ends. The chain's CDR3 is CASSLVPDSEAFF. CDR3 DNA: TGCGCCAGCAGCTTGGTCCCGGACAGTGAAGCTTTCTTT.

The chain links TRBV11-2 to TRBJ2-7, with 11 bases that match TRBD2. V lost 5 bases, J lost 6 bases, and 12 bases stayed unmatched. This CDR3 has 16 residues. CDR1 and CDR2 from the germline V gene are SGHAT and FQNNGV. The CDR3 reads CASSPAGGLAGGEQYF. The CDR3 DNA reads TGTGCCAGCAGCCCGGCGGGGGGGCTAGCGGGGGGCGAGCAGTACTTC.